This TCR beta chain was captured in a study of T cells in Graves' hyperthyroidism and ophthalmopathy. General study points: Also found in blood were most expanded thyroid clonotypes above 0.001.

Hyperthyroidism, newly diagnosed and lasting under 2 months, affected patients aged 18 to 65. 9.5 to 10 ml fresh peripheral blood yielded the PBMCs. This clonotype was seen at least ten times. Its target is unknown. Using RNA transcripts as the source, TCR beta CDR3 regions were amplified. HTBI primers were used for first-round RT-PCR of the TCR CDR3. TCRdb analysed the multiplex PCR reads with MiXCR anew, one entry per CDR3 protein. The sample gives hundreds of thousands of distinct CDR3 sequences, 12% to 15% of which show up once; roughly 10% is in the top ten. This TCR came from a woman between 18 and 29 years old with Graves' hyperthyroidism. Sequenced: blood.

The CDR3 spells CSARDILASMAGELFF. The CDR3 nucleotides are TGCAGTGCTAGAGATATTTTGGCGTCGATGGCTGGGGAGCTGTTTTTT. The chain recombines TRBV20-1 with TRBJ2-2; D unresolved. This CDR3 is built from 16 residues. Per the germline V gene, CDR1 is DFQATT and CDR2 is SNEGSKA (reference sequence). V dropped 0 bases and J dropped 8 bases, with 19 bases sitting between them.